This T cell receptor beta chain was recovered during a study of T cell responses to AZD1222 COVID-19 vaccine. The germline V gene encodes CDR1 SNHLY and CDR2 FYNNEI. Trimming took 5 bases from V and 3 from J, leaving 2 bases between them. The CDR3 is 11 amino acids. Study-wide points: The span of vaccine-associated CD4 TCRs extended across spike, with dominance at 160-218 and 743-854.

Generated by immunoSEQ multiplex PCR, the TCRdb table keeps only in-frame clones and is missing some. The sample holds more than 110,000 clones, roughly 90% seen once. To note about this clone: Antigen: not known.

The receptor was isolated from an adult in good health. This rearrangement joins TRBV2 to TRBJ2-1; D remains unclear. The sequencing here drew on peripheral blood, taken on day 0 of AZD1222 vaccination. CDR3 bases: TGTGCCAGCAGTTACTACAATGAGCAGTTCTTC. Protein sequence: CASSYYNEQFF.